A single sample is the source of the 25 T cell receptor beta chains below, sequenced in a study of cytomegalovirus exposure and HLA in healthy donors. The PCR had 60 Vbeta and 13 Jbeta primers. TCRdb's copy holds only in-frame clones and misses some; the assay was immunoSEQ multiplex PCR. Altogether 110,000 to 150,000 clones are present, around 79% being singletons, with the ten largest covering over 8.5%. Sample: PBMCs. Receptors were obtained from a woman between 45 and 60 years old in good health and CMV-seropositive.

The chain joins TRBV7-2 to TRBJ1-5, with TRBD1 as a possible D gene (5 bases). The CDR3 contains 13 residues. The germline V gene has CDR1 SGHTA and CDR2 FQGNSA. The ends were cut back, 5 bases at V and 6 bases at J, with 11 bases in the middle. CDR3: CASSAGFTQPQHF. The CDR3 DNA follows: TGTGCCAGCAGCGCAGGGTTTACTCAGCCCCAGCATTTT.

The chain links TRBV7-2 to TRBJ1-1; no reliable D call. V dropped 5 bases and J dropped 4 bases, with 8 bases sitting between them. This CDR3 is built from 12 residues. From germline, CDR1 is SGHTA and CDR2 FQGNSA. CDR3 in DNA: TGTGCCAGCAGCCGACGAGGCACTGAAGCTTTCTTT. It translates to CASSRRGTEAFF.

V is TRBV5-1 and J is TRBJ1-1, with TRBD1 as a possible D gene (6 bases). V was cut by 5 bases and J by 3 bases, with 14 bases left in between. The germline V gene encodes CDR1 SGHRS and CDR2 YFSETQ. The CDR3 totals 14 residues. The CDR3 nucleotides are TGCGCCAGCAGTTACGGGGGGGCGGACACTGAAGCTTTCTTT. Translated, it gives CASSYGGADTEAFF.

The rearrangement links TRBV7-2 to TRBJ1-1, with D maybe TRBD1 (6 bases). Trimming removed 6 bases at V and 0 bases at J, with 8 bases between. CDR3 size: 13 residues. Looked up from germline, CDR1 is SGHTA and CDR2 is FQGNSA. CDR3 sequence: CASRQGMNTEAFF. In DNA form, the CDR3 reads TGTGCCAGCAGACAGGGTATGAACACTGAAGCTTTCTTT.

J is TRBJ2-7 and V is TRBV27; 8 positions agree with TRBD1. CDR3 length equals 14 residues. V shed 4 bases and J 9 bases; nucleotides not matched to a gene: 11. Germline V gives CDR1 MNHEY, CDR2 SMNVEV (reference sequence). CDR3 loop: CASSSSGGTGAQYF. The CDR3 DNA reads as TGTGCCAGCAGTTCCTCAGGGGGCACCGGGGCGCAGTACTTC.

The sample holds a few counts of this clone. The rearrangement links TRBV5-1 to TRBJ2-5, with TRBD2 as a possible D gene (7 bases). Germline CDR1 SGHRS, CDR2 YFSETQ. This CDR3 contains 15 residues. The V end lost 5 bases, the J end lost 1 base, and 15 bases lay between the germline ends. CDR3 nucleotide sequence: TGCGCCAGCAGTGAGGGGGGGATCTCCCAAGAGACCCAGTACTTC. This encodes CASSEGGISQETQYF.

The V call is TRBV19, the J call TRBJ1-5, with D unresolved. The germline CDR1 and CDR2 sequences are LNHDA and SQIVND (reference sequence). V lost 7 bases, J lost 5 bases, and 15 bases lay in between. The CDR3 sequence is 14 residues long. CDR3 sequence reads: CASKIWEGDQPQHF. Written as DNA, the CDR3 is TGTGCCAGTAAGATTTGGGAGGGAGATCAGCCCCAGCATTTT.

This clone was counted between two and nine times. The rearrangement joins TRBV7-2 to TRBJ2-5; D perhaps matches TRBD2 (5 bases). Looked up from germline, CDR1 is SGHTA and CDR2 is FQGNSA. The V gene lost 1 base and the J gene lost 7 bases, with 10 bases spanning the gap. The CDR3 totals 13 residues. The CDR3 bases are TGTGCCAGCAGCTTAGATGGGAGACCGACCCAGTACTTC. Encoded protein: CASSLDGRPTQYF.

The gene calls are TRBV28 and TRBJ1-3, with D perhaps matching TRBD1 (6 bases). The germline CDR1 and CDR2 sequences are MDHEN and SYDVKM. This CDR3 is 16 amino acids long. Trimming stripped 1 base from V and 0 bases from J, with 10 bases between. CDR3 residues: CASSLSPGASGNTIYF. The CDR3 DNA follows: TGTGCCAGCAGTTTATCCCCAGGGGCCTCTGGAAACACCATATATTTT.

The V and J genes are TRBV5-3 and TRBJ2-4; weak D call: TRBD2 (6 bases). TRBV5-3 is placed among ORFs of uncertain function. This CDR3 spans 16 amino acids. Trimming took off 1 base at V and 1 base at J, with 12 bases between the two ends. The chain's CDR3 is CARSLCYGGAKNIQYF. In DNA form, the CDR3 reads TGTGCCAGAAGCTTGTGTTACGGGGGTGCCAAAAACATTCAGTACTTC.

The chain carries TRBV10-3 and TRBJ1-1; possibly TRBD1 for D (6 bases). The CDR3 is 15 amino acids. V was shortened by 3 bases and J by 0 bases, with 11 bases between the two germline ends. Germline V gene lookup returns CDR1 ENHRY and CDR2 SYGVKD. The CDR3 nucleotides are TGTGCCATCAGTGACGTGGCAGGGGTGAACACTGAAGCTTTCTTT. Protein: CAISDVAGVNTEAFF.

CDR3 in amino acids: CASSQGDWTDTQYF. In DNA, the CDR3 is TGCGCCAGCAGCCAAGGGGACTGGACAGATACGCAGTATTTT. The chain has TRBV4-3 and TRBJ2-3, with D possibly being TRBD2 (6 bases). V was pared by 1 base and J by 3 bases, with 8 bases between. This CDR3 region has 14 residues. The germline CDR1 and CDR2 sequences are LGHNA and YSLEER.

The genes are TRBV7-3 and TRBJ2-5; 7 bases align to TRBD2. The CDR3 totals 16 residues. Trimming at V came to 5 bases and at J to 5 bases, leaving 14 bases not matched to a gene. CDR1 SGHTA and CDR2 FQGTGA come from the germline V gene. CDR3 protein: CASSPSGTHGGETQYF. The CDR3 coding sequence is TGTGCCAGCAGCCCCTCCGGGACCCACGGGGGGGAGACCCAGTACTTC. The complete variable domain, with remaining parts taken from reference TRBV7-3 and TRBJ2-5, reads GAGVSQTPSNKVTEKGKYVELRCDPISGHTALYWYRQSLGQGPEFLIYFQGTGAADDSGLPNDRFFAVRPEGSVSTLKIQRTERGDSAVYLCASSPSGTHGGETQYFGPGTRLLVL.

The rearrangement uses TRBV13 and TRBJ2-5; D is unresolved. Judging by the DNA end, TRBJ2-7 fits better; the J call may be wrong. Germline values: CDR1 PRHDT, CDR2 FYEKMQ (reference sequence). CDR3 length: 14 amino acids. This CDR3 reads CASSGVAGSYEQYF. As DNA, the CDR3 is TGTGCCAGCAGTGGTGTAGCTGGATCCTACGAGCAGTACTTC.

This rearrangement joins TRBV5-1 to TRBJ2-3, with a possible D match to TRBD1 (5 bases). The CDR3 is made up of 14 amino acids. V lost 4 bases and J 4 bases, leaving 13 bases between the germline ends. Germline V gene data show CDR1 as SGHRS and CDR2 as YFSETQ. CDR3 sequence (DNA): TGCGCCAGCAGCACTGGTAGGGGCGCAGATACGCAGTATTTT. This encodes CASSTGRGADTQYF. The variable domain in full, with the rest retrieved from reference TRBV5-1 and TRBJ2-3, is KAGVTQTPRYLIKTRGQQVTLSCSPISGHRSVSWYQQTPGQGLQFLFEYFSETQRNKGNFPGRFSGRQFSNSRSEMNVSTLELGDSALYLCASSTGRGADTQYFGPGTRLTVL.

Comments on this clone: An end of the junction does not agree with germline; a read error may underlie this. The chain joins TRBV6-6 to TRBJ1-5; D ambiguous. Germline loops: CDR1 MNHNY, CDR2 SVGAGI (reference sequence). CDR3 size: 16 residues. CDR3 nucleotide sequence: TGTGCCGGCAGTTACCGGGGAGTGTCCTCCGATCAGCCCCAGCATTTT. This translates into CAGSYRGVSSDQPQHF.

This chain connects TRBV15 to TRBJ1-2; D remains ambiguous. The CDR3 loop spans 13 amino acids. V gave up 5 bases and J gave up 3 bases, with 10 bases separating them. Germline V gene data show CDR1 as LNHNV and CDR2 as YYDKDF (reference sequence). The CDR3 DNA sequence: TGTGCCACCAGCCAGGAATCCCACTATGGCTACACCTTC. Translated, it gives CATSQESHYGYTF.

J is TRBJ1-2 and V is TRBV27; possible D gene TRBD1, 6 bases. This CDR3 contains 18 residues. Germline lookup yields CDR1 MNHEY and CDR2 SMNVEV (reference sequence). V was clipped by 10 bases and J by 0 bases, with 27 bases between them. This CDR3 is CANSSPAVRGRPNYGYTF. CDR3 coding DNA: TGTGCCAACAGCTCGCCGGCGGTCAGGGGCCGTCCTAACTATGGCTACACCTTC.

The DNA for the CDR3 is TGTGCCTGGAGTGTATTCAGGTTGATGGGCTACACCTTC. Protein: CAWSVFRLMGYTF. V usage is TRBV30 and J usage is TRBJ1-2; D not certain. Per the germline V gene, CDR1 is GTSNPN and CDR2 is SVGIG (reference sequence). This CDR3 spans 13 amino acids. V shed 0 bases and J shed 8 bases, with 13 bases lying between them. The variable domain in full, completed from reference TRBV30 and TRBJ1-2, reads SQTIHQWPATLVQPVGSPLSLECTVEGTSNPNLYWYRQAAGRGLQLLFYSVGIGQISSEVPQNLSASRPQDRQFILSSKKLLLSDSGFYLCAWSVFRLMGYTFGSGTRLTVV.

V gene TRBV5-8 combines with J gene TRBJ1-4; D is perhaps TRBD1 (5 bases). Germline CDR1 reads SGHTS; CDR2 reads YDEGEE. Deletions cut 6 bases from V and 8 bases from J, with 17 bases between. The CDR3 spans 14 residues. DNA of the CDR3: TGTGCCAGCACCCTGGTGGGGCGGAGAGAAAAACTGTTTTTT. It encodes CASTLVGRREKLFF.

The chain employs TRBV5-1 and TRBJ1-1, with D tentatively TRBD1 (5 bases). V lost 0 bases and J lost 7, with 10 bases in between. The CDR3 contains 13 residues. Germline assignment: CDR1 SGHRS and CDR2 YFSETQ. CDR3 sequence reads: CASSLEGALEAFF. DNA for the CDR3: TGCGCCAGCAGCTTGGAAGGGGCCCTTGAAGCTTTCTTT.

This clone was observed a few times. This chain uses TRBV6-6 with TRBJ1-1; TRBD1 is a possible D gene (6 bases). The CDR3 runs 14 residues. With 5 bases removed from V and 2 bases from J, the gap between germline ends came to 12 bases. Germline lookup yields CDR1 MNHNY and CDR2 SVGAGI (reference sequence). CDR3 bases: TGTGCCAGCAGTCACCCAGGGGCTAACACTGAAGCTTTCTTT. The encoded protein is CASSHPGANTEAFF.

The chain carries TRBV6-1 and TRBJ2-5; D is possibly TRBD2 (6 bases). V shed 1 base and J shed 5 bases, with 14 bases lying between them. The germline gives CDR1 MNHNS, CDR2 SASEGT. CDR3 length: 15 residues. CDR3 in DNA: TGTGCCAGCAGTGAAGGAGTCCTTGGAGGGGAGACCCAGTACTTC. The encoded protein is CASSEGVLGGETQYF.

The CDR3 nucleotides read TGTGCCAGCAGCCCGAGAGGGTTAGCGCCAGAGACCCAGTACTTC. Protein: CASSPRGLAPETQYF. The V call is TRBV9, the J call TRBJ2-5; the D gene is possibly TRBD2 (5 bases). The V end lost 4 bases, the J end lost 4 bases, and 17 bases lay between the germline ends. CDR3 size: 15 residues. The V gene's germline CDR1 is SGDLS and CDR2 YYNGEE.

The chain joins TRBV7-3 to TRBJ1-1; no clear D. Trimming stripped 0 bases from V and 4 bases from J, with 6 bases between. This CDR3 spans 13 amino acids. Germline values: CDR1 SGHTA, CDR2 FQGTGA. The CDR3 sequence is CASSLTFRTEAFF. CDR3 bases: TGTGCCAGCAGCTTAACGTTTCGCACTGAAGCTTTCTTT.